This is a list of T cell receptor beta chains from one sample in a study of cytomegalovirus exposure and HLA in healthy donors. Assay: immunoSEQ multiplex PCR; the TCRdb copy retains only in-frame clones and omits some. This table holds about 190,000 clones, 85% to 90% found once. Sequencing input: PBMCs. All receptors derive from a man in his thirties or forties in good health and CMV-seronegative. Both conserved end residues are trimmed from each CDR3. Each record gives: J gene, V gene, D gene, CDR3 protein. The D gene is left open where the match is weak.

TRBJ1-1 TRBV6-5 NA ASEGDTEAF
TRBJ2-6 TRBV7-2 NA ASSSPRGPVSSGANVLT
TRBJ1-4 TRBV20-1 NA SAATNEKLF
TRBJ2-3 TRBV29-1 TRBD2 SVEGVAGGQDTQY
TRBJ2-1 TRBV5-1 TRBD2 ASSLVVAGGLYNEQF
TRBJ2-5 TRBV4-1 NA ASSRGSETQY
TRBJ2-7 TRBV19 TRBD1 ASSSGRGNEQY
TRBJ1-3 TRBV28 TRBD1 ASRGDRAGNTIY
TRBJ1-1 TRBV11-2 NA ASSLQVNTEAF
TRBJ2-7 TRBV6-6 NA ASSYSLDRGGYEQY
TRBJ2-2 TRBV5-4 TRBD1 ASLDRVSAGELF
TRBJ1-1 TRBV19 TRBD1 ASTLDRGNTEAF
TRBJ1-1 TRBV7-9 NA ASSLRGTEAF
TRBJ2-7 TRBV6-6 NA ASSPNRRREDYEQY
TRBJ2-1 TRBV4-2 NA ASSQEGNSNEQF
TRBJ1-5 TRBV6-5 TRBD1 ASRTGGVSNQPQH
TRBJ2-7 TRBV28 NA ASSLRGAIFYEQY
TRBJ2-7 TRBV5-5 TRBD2 ASSLLSSGNEQY
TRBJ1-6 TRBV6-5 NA ASSTSDTYNSPLH
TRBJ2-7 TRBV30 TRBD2 AWRTSGRTYEQY
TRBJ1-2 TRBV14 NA ASSQVQGGIGYT
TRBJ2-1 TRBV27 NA ASSVGAGEQF
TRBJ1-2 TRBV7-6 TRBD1 ASSPGDSLLFSYT
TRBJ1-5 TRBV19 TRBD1 ASSMGIQGGNQPQH
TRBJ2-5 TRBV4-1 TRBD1 ASSRTGGQETQY
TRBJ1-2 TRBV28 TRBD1 ASVPTGQEPLYGYT
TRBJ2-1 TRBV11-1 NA ASSLLGGASSYNEQF
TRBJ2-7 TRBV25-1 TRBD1 ASSDTGGKLYEQY
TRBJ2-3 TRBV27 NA ASSSSGGGALGSTDTQY
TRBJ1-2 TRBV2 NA ASSAGENYGYT
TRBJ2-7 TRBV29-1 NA SVLDSNEQY
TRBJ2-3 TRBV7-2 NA ASGLYTDTQY
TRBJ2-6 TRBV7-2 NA ASSLRSSGANVLT
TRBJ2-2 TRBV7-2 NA ASRLGGEGTGELF
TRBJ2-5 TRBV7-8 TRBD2 ASSLAFGGAGETQY
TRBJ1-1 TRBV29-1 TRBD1 SVEFSGGQGTEAF
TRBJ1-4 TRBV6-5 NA ASRTGGRADEKLF
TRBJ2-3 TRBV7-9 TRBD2 SSSLSSGGSTDTQY
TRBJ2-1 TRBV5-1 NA ASNGNAGDEQF
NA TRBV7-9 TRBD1 ASSFAGTGAYEQY
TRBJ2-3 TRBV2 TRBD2 ASSAERGTDTQY
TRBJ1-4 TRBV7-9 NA ASSLLQGRSGEKLF
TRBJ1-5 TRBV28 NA ASRITGKRSNQPQH
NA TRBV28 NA ATRRVYEQY
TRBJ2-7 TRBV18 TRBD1 ASSPYLTGGADEQY
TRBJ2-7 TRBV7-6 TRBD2 ASSSGRDFSYEQY
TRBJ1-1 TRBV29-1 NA SVFWGEFGAF
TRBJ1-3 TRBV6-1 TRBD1 ASSAGQGGRNTIY
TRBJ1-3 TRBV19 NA ASSISRQVSGNTIY
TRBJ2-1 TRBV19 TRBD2 ASSVTSGYNEQF
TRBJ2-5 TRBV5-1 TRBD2 ASKPVAGVIVETQY